These 9 T cell receptor beta chains came from one sample sequenced in a study of shared clonotypes between healthy human individuals. TCRdb's table, derived via immunoSEQ multiplex PCR, lists solely in-frame clones and lacks some. The sample holds 2.3 million or so clones; roughly 93% are singletons and the top ten take roughly 0.36%. Sequencing was done on a sample of naive CD4+ T cells from PBMCs. Subset specified: CD45RA+ positively selected. The source is a man aged 18 to 35 in good health. Some clones in this sample may be carry-over from other donors' samples.

This sequence joins TRBV6-5 and TRBJ2-7, with TRBD2 identical over 9 bases. V shed 0 bases, J shed 3 bases, and the junction held 6 bases outside the gene matches. Germline CDR1 MNHEY, CDR2 SVGAGI. CDR3 length: 16 amino acids. CDR3 amino acids: CASSYSLAGRYYEQYF. The CDR3 region has the DNA TGTGCCAGCAGTTACTCTCTAGCGGGAAGGTACTACGAGCAGTACTTC.

V gene TRBV7-9 combines with J gene TRBJ1-5; D gene ambiguous. CDR1 is SEHNR and CDR2 is FQNEAQ in the germline V gene (reference sequence). The V end was cut by 2 bases, the J end by 6 bases, with 5 bases between. CDR3 size: 12 residues. The DNA of the CDR3 is TGTGCCAGCAGCTTAAACGCTCAGCCCCAGCATTTT. This codes for CASSLNAQPQHF.

The rearrangement joins TRBV19 to TRBJ1-2; no reliable D call. The CDR3 sequence is 14 residues long. CDR1 is LNHDA and CDR2 is SQIVND in the germline V gene (reference sequence). The V gene lost 2 bases and the J gene lost 4 bases, with 11 bases spanning the gap. The CDR3 loop reads CASSIRGRRYGYTF. The CDR3 DNA sequence: TGTGCCAGTAGTATACGAGGCCGCCGCTATGGCTACACCTTC. Combining the CDR3 with reference TRBV19 and TRBJ1-2 gives the whole variable domain DGGITQSPKYLFRKEGQNVTLSCEQNLNHDAMYWYRQDPGQGLRLIYYSQIVNDFQKGDIAEGYSVSREKKESFPLTVTSAQKNPTAFYLCASSIRGRRYGYTFGSGTRLTVV.

The V gene is TRBV18, the J gene TRBJ2-6; unclear D gene. Germline V gene data show CDR1 as KGHSH and CDR2 as LQKENI. This CDR3 has 18 residues. Trimming removed 1 base at V and 0 bases at J, with 13 bases between. In nucleotides, the CDR3 is TGTGCCAGCTCACCACGTCTCAGGTACCTCTCTGGGGCCAACGTCCTGACTTTC. Its translation is CASSPRLRYLSGANVLTF.

This sequence joins TRBV6-6 and TRBJ2-1, with a possible D match to TRBD1 (5 bases). Germline V CDR1 and CDR2: MNHNY, SVGAGI (reference sequence). Trimming took 8 bases from V and 8 from J, leaving 10 bases between them. This CDR3 is 11 amino acids long. The CDR3 sequence: CASSGLDEQFF. The CDR3 coding sequence is TGTGCCAGCTCAGGGCTCGATGAGCAGTTCTTC.

V and J are TRBV6-1 and TRBJ2-7; no reliable D call. Germline V gives CDR1 MNHNS, CDR2 SASEGT. V lost 2 bases to trimming and J lost 6 bases, with 20 bases between them. CDR3 size: 16 residues. CDR3 in amino acids: CASSEPLGGRWGEQYF. CDR3 nucleotides: TGTGCCAGCAGTGAACCCCTCGGTGGGCGCTGGGGCGAGCAGTACTTC.

V is TRBV11-2 and J is TRBJ2-7; 9 positions match TRBD1. CDR1 and CDR2 (germline): SGHAT, FQNNGV. V shed 7 bases and J 3 bases; nucleotides not matched to a gene: 10. The CDR3 totals 15 residues. CDR3 DNA: TGTGCCAGCACTTCCAGAGGACAGGGGAGCTACGAGCAGTACTTC. Its translation is CASTSRGQGSYEQYF.

A remark on this clone: The sample holds other DNA sequences that translate to the same CDR3. This chain links TRBV28 with TRBJ2-7; 8 bases are a match to TRBD2. The CDR3 has 14 amino acids. The germline V gene has CDR1 MDHEN and CDR2 SYDVKM. The V and J ends lost 7 bases and 4 bases, in that order; junction bases with no gene match: 9. For the CDR3, the DNA is TGTGCCAGCACATTAGGACTAGCTGGGTACGAGCAGTACTTC. Translated: CASTLGLAGYEQYF.

The chain couples TRBV2 to TRBJ1-5; no clear D gene. V was trimmed by 6 bases and J by 0 bases, leaving 12 bases between them. Germline V gene sequence: CDR1 SNHLY, CDR2 FYNNEI. The CDR3 runs 15 residues. CDR3 residues: CASRGRDYSNQPQHF. The CDR3 coding sequence is TGTGCCAGCAGGGGCCGGGATTATAGCAATCAGCCCCAGCATTTT.